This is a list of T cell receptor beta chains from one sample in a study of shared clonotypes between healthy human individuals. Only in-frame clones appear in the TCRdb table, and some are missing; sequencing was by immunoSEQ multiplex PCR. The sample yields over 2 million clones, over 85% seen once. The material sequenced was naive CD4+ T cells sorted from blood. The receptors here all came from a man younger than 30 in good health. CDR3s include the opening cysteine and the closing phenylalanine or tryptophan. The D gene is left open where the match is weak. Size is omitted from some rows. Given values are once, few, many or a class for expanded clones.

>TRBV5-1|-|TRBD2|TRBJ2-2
CASSLTAGTSSGELFF
TGCGCCAGCAGCTTGACAGCTGGGACTAGTTCCGGGGAGCTGTTTTTT
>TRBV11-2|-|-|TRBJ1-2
CASSSGSGSYRYGYTF
TGTGCCAGCAGCTCCGGCTCAGGAAGTTATAGATATGGCTACACCTTC
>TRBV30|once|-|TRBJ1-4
CAWSRTRGQEKLFF
TGTGCCTGGAGCAGAACCCGGGGGCAGGAAAAACTGTTTTTT
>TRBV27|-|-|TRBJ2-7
CASSLSGRGSYEQYF
TGTGCCAGCAGTTTATCGGGCAGGGGCTCCTACGAGCAGTACTTC
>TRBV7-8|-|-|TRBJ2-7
CASSLGVGGVPGEQYF
TGTGCCAGCAGCTTAGGGGTCGGCGGAGTGCCGGGGGAGCAGTACTTC
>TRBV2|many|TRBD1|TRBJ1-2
CASMGQGALYGYTF
TGTGCCAGCATGGGACAGGGGGCTCTCTATGGCTACACCTTC
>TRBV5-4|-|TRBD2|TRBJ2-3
CAVGAREGADTQYF
TGTGCCGTCGGGGCCCGGGAGGGGGCAGATACGCAGTATTTT
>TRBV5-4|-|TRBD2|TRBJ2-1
CASSGGLAGGFEQFF
TGTGCCAGCAGCGGCGGGCTAGCGGGAGGGTTTGAGCAGTTCTTC
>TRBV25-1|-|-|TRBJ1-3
CASSERTPSSTIYF
TGTGCCAGCAGTGAAAGGACACCCTCTAGCACCATATATTTT
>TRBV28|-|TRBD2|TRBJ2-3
CASSLTSGGETDTQYF
TGTGCCAGCAGTTTAACTAGCGGGGGGGAAACAGATACGCAGTATTTT
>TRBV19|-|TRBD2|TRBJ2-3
CASSIEAGGPRDTQYF
TGTGCCAGTAGTATAGAAGCGGGGGGGCCAAGGGATACGCAGTATTTT
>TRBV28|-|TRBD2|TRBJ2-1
CASSLRLAGRNEQFF
TGTGCCAGCAGTTTACGGCTAGCGGGGAGGAATGAGCAGTTCTTC
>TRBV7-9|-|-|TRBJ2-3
CASSAGVALSTDTQYF
TGTGCCAGCAGCGCCGGAGTGGCGCTTAGCACAGATACGCAGTATTTT
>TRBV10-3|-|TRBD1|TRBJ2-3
CAISGTGGGDTQYF
TGTGCCATCAGCGGGACAGGGGGCGGAGATACGCAGTATTTT
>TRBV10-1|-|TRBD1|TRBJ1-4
CASSNRGQEKLFF
TGCGCCAGCAGCAACAGGGGGCAGGAAAAACTGTTTTTT
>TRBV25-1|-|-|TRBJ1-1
CASSYRANTEAFF
TGTGCCAGCAGTTACAGGGCCAATACTGAAGCTTTCTTT
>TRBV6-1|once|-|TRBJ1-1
CASSEIATEAFF
TGTGCCAGCAGTGAAATTGCGACTGAAGCTTTCTTT
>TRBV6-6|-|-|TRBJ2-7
CASSYRGGSTSYEQYF
TGTGCCAGCAGTTATCGGGGAGGCTCGACTTCCTACGAGCAGTACTTC
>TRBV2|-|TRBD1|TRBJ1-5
CASSGTGDSNQPQHF
TGTGCCAGCAGCGGGACAGGTGATAGCAATCAGCCCCAGCATTTT
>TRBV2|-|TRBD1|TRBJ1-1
CASSVSGGARTEAFF
TGTGCCAGCAGTGTTTCAGGGGGCGCGAGAACTGAAGCTTTCTTT
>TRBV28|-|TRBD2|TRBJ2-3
CASSLLASGRAGAQYF
TGTGCCAGCAGTTTATTGGCTAGCGGGAGGGCCGGGGCGCAGTATTTT
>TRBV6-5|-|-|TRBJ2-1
CASSYSYLLGNEQFF
TGTGCCAGCAGTTACTCGTACCTCCTCGGAAATGAGCAGTTCTTC
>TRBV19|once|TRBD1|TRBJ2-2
CASSQYSRDRGLFF
TGTGCCAGTAGTCAATATAGCCGGGACAGGGGGCTGTTTTTT
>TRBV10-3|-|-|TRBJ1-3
CAISESGGNTIYF
TGTGCCATCAGTGAGTCGGGTGGAAACACCATATATTTT
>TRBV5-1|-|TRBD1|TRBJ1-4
CASSKAPTGLGEKLFF
TGCGCCAGCAGCAAGGCACCGACAGGGTTGGGGGAAAAACTGTTTTTT
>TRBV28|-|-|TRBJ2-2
CASSLSRGGMGELFF
TGTGCCAGCAGTTTATCCAGGGGCGGGATGGGGGAGCTGTTTTTT
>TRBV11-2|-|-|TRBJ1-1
CASSLAQGLNTEAFF
TGTGCCAGCAGCTTAGCCCAGGGATTGAACACTGAAGCTTTCTTT
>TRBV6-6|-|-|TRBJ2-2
CASSTFGLTGELFF
TGTGCCAGCAGTACCTTCGGGCTTACCGGGGAGCTGTTTTTT
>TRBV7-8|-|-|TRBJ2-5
CASSLMIGQETQYF
TGTGCCAGCAGCTTAATGATCGGCCAAGAGACCCAGTACTTC
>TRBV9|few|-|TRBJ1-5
CASSVELIGPQHF
TGTGCCAGCAGCGTAGAGCTCATCGGGCCCCAGCATTTT
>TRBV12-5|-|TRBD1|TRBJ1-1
CASGGQGNTEAFF
TGTGCTAGTGGAGGACAGGGGAACACTGAAGCTTTCTTT
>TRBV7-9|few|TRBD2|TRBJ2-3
CASSPGLAGGTDTQYF
TGTGCCAGCAGCCCGGGACTAGCGGGGGGCACAGATACGCAGTATTTT
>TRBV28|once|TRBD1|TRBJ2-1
CASSSPGQGDNEQFF
TGTGCCAGCAGTTCCCCTGGACAGGGAGACAATGAGCAGTTCTTC
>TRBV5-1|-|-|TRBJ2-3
CASSLVGTYTDTQYF
TGCGCCAGCAGCTTGGTAGGAACCTACACAGATACGCAGTATTTT
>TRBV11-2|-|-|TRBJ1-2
CVSSLAVDHQRNTF
TGTGTCAGCAGCTTAGCTGTAGACCATCAACGGAACACCTTC
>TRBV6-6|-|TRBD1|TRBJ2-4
CASRNLRDRKNIQYF
TGTGCCAGCAGGAATCTCCGGGACAGAAAAAACATTCAGTACTTC
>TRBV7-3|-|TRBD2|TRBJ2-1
CASSLGGTSGNSEQFF
TGTGCCAGCAGCTTAGGGGGGACTAGCGGAAACAGTGAGCAGTTCTTC
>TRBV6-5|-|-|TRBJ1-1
CASSLGRTEAFF
TGTGCCAGCAGCCTGGGGCGGACTGAAGCTTTCTTT